This entry lists 8 T cell receptor beta chains sequenced from one sample in a study of cytomegalovirus exposure and HLA in healthy donors. The PCR employed 60 Vbeta primers together with 13 Jbeta primers. Method: immunoSEQ multiplex PCR; TCRdb's copy keeps in-frame clones and lacks some. The table lists tens of thousands of clones, 78% of them singletons. The sample was PBMCs. The source is a female donor in good health and CMV-seronegative.

The chain employs TRBV19 and TRBJ2-5; perhaps TRBD1 as D (5 bases). The J call may not be correct, given that the DNA end is closer to TRBJ2-7. Germline V lookup: CDR1 LNHDA, CDR2 SQIVND (reference sequence). This CDR3 contains 14 residues. The CDR3 nucleotides are TGTGCCAGTAGTATTGCCACAGGCACCTACGAGCAGTACTTC. Protein: CASSIATGTYEQYF.

The chain's CDR3 is CASSLVGSDEQFF. The CDR3 DNA is TGCGCCAGCAGCTTGGTCGGGAGCGATGAGCAGTTCTTC. V gene TRBV5-1 combines with J gene TRBJ2-1; tentative D call: TRBD2 (6 bases). V shed 0 bases and J shed 8 bases, with 9 bases lying between them. Germline CDR1 is SGHRS and CDR2 is YFSETQ. The CDR3 length is 13 residues.

The V gene is TRBV4-3, the J gene TRBJ2-7; D perhaps matches TRBD1 (6 bases). The CDR3 is 18 residues long. V was cut by 3 bases and J by 6 bases, with 27 bases left in between. Germline assignment: CDR1 LGHNA and CDR2 YSLEER. The chain's CDR3 is CASSHASLRTGTTPEQYF. Here the CDR3 DNA reads TGCGCCAGCAGCCACGCGTCACTTAGAACAGGGACCACGCCCGAGCAGTACTTC.

This sequence joins TRBV6-1 and TRBJ2-7, with TRBD1 identical over 8 bases. V lost 6 bases to trimming and J lost 4 bases; unmatched junction nucleotides: 5. This CDR3 is built from 13 residues. The V gene's germline CDR1 is MNHNS and CDR2 SASEGT. CDR3 bases: TGTGCCAGCAGCCCGGACAGGGCTTACGAGCAGTACTTC. It yields the protein CASSPDRAYEQYF.

CDR3 region: CAIKAGKTYGYTF. The DNA of the CDR3 is TGTGCCATCAAAGCCGGGAAGACCTATGGCTACACCTTC. The chain recombines TRBV7-9 with TRBJ1-2, with D unclear. The germline CDR1 and CDR2 sequences are SEHNR and FQNEAQ (reference sequence). This CDR3 comprises 13 residues. The V and J ends lost 10 bases and 4 bases respectively, with 16 bases between them. The whole variable domain, filled in from reference TRBV7-9 and TRBJ1-2, reads DTGVSQNPRHKITKRGQNVTFRCDPISEHNRLYWYRQTLGQGPEFLTYFQNEAQLEKSRLLSDRFSAERPKGSFSTLEIQRTEQGDSAMYLCAIKAGKTYGYTFGSGTRLTVV.

The genes are TRBV2 and TRBJ1-4, with TRBD1 as a possible D gene (6 bases). Germline V gives CDR1 SNHLY, CDR2 FYNNEI. This CDR3 is 15 amino acids long. V was pared by 6 bases and J by 7 bases, with 18 bases between. The CDR3 nucleotides are TGTGCCAGCAGAAAGGAACAGGGCATGGGTGAAAAACTGTTTTTT. Protein sequence: CASRKEQGMGEKLFF.

The V gene is TRBV4-3, the J gene TRBJ2-1, with 9 bases that match TRBD1. V shed 1 base, J shed 8 bases, and the junction held 6 bases outside the gene matches. This CDR3 has 15 residues. Germline lookup yields CDR1 LGHNA and CDR2 YSLEER. The CDR3 region is CASSQAGTGHDEQFF. In DNA, the CDR3 is TGCGCCAGCAGCCAAGCCGGGACAGGGCACGATGAGCAGTTCTTC.

The chain links TRBV4-2 to TRBJ1-4; 10 nucleotides match TRBD1. CDR3 size: 16 residues. With V trimmed by 4 bases and J by 7 bases, 9 bases remained unmatched. Germline assignment: CDR1 LGHNA and CDR2 YNFKEQ. In DNA form, the CDR3 reads TGTGCCAGCAGCCCTCAGACCCGGGACAGGGGTGAAAAACTGTTTTTT. Residues: CASSPQTRDRGEKLFF.